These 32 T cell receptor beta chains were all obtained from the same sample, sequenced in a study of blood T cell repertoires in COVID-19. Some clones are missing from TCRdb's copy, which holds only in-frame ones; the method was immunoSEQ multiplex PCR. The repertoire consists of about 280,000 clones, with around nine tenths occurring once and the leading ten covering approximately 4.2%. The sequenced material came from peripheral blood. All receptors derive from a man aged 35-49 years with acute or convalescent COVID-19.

DNA for the CDR3: TGTGCCAGCAGCTTCCGGGAGGTAGAGACCCAGTACTTC. The encoded protein is CASSFREVETQYF. The V gene is TRBV11-2, the J gene TRBJ2-5; TRBD2 agrees at 7 bases. The trim removed 3 bases at V and 4 bases at J, leaving 2 bases unmatched. This CDR3 spans 13 amino acids. Germline V gene lookup returns CDR1 SGHAT and CDR2 FQNNGV.

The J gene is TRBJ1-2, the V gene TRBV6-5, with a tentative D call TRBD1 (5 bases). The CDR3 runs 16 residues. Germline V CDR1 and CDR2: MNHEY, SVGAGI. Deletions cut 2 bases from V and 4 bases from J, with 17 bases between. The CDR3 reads CASSYGPGGPGYGYTF. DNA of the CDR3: TGTGCCAGCAGTTACGGCCCGGGGGGACCAGGCTATGGCTACACCTTC.

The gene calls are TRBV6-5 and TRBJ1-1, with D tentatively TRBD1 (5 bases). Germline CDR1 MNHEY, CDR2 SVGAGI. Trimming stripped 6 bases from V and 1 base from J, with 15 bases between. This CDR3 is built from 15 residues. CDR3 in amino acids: CASRQTGLENTEAFF. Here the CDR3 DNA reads TGTGCCAGCAGACAAACGGGACTCGAGAACACTGAAGCTTTCTTT.

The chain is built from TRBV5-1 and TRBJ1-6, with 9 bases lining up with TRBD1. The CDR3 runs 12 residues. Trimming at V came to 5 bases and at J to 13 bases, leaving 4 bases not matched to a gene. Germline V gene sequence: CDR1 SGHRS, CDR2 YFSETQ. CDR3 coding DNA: TGCGCCAGCAGTTATACAGGGGGCCCCCTCCACTTT. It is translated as CASSYTGGPLHF.

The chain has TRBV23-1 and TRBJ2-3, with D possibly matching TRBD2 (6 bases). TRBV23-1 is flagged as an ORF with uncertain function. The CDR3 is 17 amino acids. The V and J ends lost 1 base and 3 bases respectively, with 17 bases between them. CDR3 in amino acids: CASSQYTLGEVTDTQYF. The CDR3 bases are TGCGCCAGCAGTCAATATACCCTAGGGGAGGTGACAGATACGCAGTATTTT.

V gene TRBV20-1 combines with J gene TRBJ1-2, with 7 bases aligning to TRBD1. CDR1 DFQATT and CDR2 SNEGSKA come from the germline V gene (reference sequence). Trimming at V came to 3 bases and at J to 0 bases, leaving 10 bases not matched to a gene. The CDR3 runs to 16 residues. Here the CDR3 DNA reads TGCAGTGCTAGTCCCAGGGGGGAACCAGCTAACTATGGCTACACCTTC. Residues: CSASPRGEPANYGYTF.

DNA of the CDR3: TGTGCCAGCAGTGACCCAGACAATCGCGGCTACACCTTC. Its translation is CASSDPDNRGYTF. This chain joins TRBV2 and TRBJ1-2, with D hard to call. V lost 3 bases and J lost 8, with 13 bases in between. In germline, CDR1 is SNHLY, CDR2 FYNNEI. This CDR3 is built from 13 residues.

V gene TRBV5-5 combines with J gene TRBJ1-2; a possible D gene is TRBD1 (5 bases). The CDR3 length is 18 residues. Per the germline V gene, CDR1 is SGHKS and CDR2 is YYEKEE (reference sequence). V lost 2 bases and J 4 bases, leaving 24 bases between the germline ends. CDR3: CASSLSVGSTQGGYGYTF. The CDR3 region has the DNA TGTGCCAGCAGCTTAAGTGTAGGCTCGACCCAGGGCGGCTATGGCTACACCTTC. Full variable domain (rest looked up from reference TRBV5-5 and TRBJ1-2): DAGVTQSPTHLIKTRGQQVTLRCSPISGHKSVSWYQQVLGQGPQFIFQYYEKEERGRGNFPDRFSARQFPNYSSELNVNALLLGDSALYLCASSLSVGSTQGGYGYTFGSGTRLTVV.

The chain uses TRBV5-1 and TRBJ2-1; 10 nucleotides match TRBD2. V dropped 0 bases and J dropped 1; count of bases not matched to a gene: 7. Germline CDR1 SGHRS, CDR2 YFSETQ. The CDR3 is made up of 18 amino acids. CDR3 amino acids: CASSLEASGGGSYNEQFF. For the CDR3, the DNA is TGCGCCAGCAGCTTGGAGGCTAGCGGGGGCGGGTCCTACAATGAGCAGTTCTTC. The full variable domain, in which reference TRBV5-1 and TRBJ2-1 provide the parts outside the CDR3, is KAGVTQTPRYLIKTRGQQVTLSCSPISGHRSVSWYQQTPGQGLQFLFEYFSETQRNKGNFPGRFSGRQFSNSRSEMNVSTLELGDSALYLCASSLEASGGGSYNEQFFGPGTRLTVL.

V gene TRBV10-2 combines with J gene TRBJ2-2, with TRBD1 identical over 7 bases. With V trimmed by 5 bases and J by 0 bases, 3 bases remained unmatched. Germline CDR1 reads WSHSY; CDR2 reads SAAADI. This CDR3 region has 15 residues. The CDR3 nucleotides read TGCGCCAGCAGTACAGGGGTTGCGAACACCGGGGAGCTGTTTTTT. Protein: CASSTGVANTGELFF.

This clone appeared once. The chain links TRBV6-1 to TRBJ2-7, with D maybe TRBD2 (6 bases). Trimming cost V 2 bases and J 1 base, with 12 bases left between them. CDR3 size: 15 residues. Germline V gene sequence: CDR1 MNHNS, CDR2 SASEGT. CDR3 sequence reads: CASSEPGTESYEQYF. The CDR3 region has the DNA TGTGCCAGCAGTGAACCTGGGACTGAGTCCTACGAGCAGTACTTC.

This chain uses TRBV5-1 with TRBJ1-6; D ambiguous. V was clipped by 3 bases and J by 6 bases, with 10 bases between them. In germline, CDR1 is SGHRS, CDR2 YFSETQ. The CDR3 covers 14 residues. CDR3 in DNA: TGCGCCAGCAGCTCCGGACGGGGTAATTCACCCCTCCACTTT. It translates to CASSSGRGNSPLHF.

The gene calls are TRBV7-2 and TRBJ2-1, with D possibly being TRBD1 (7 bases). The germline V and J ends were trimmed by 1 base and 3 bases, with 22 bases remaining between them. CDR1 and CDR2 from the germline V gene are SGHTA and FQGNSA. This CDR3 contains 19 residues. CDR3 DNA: TGTGCCAGCAGCTTAGAGAGGCAGGGGGGCTACTCTTACTACAATGAGCAGTTCTTC. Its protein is CASSLERQGGYSYYNEQFF.

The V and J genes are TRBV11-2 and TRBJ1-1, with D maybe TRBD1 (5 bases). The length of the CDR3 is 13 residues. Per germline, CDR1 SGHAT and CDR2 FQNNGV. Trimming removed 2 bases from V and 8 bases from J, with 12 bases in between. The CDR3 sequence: CASSLNGGREAFF. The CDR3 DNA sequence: TGTGCCAGCAGCTTAAATGGGGGGAGAGAAGCTTTCTTT. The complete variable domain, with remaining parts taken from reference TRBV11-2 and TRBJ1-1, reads EAGVAQSPRYKIIEKRQSVAFWCNPISGHATLYWYQQILGQGPKLLIQFQNNGVVDDSQLPKDRFSAERLKGVDSTLKIQPAKLEDSAVYLCASSLNGGREAFFGQGTRLTVV.

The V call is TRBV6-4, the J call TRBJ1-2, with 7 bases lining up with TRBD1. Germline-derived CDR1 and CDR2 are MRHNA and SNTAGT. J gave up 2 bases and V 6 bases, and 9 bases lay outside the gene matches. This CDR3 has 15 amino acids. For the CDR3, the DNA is TGTGCCAGCAGGATCCCCTTGGGACAGAACTATGGCTACACCTTC. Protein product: CASRIPLGQNYGYTF.

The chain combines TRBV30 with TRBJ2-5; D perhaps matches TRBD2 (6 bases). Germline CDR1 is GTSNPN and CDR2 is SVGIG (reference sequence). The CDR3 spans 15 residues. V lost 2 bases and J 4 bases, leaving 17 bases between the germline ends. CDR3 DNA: TGTGCCTGGAGTTCACAAGTGGGAGCGGGAGAGACCCAGTACTTC. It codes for CAWSSQVGAGETQYF.

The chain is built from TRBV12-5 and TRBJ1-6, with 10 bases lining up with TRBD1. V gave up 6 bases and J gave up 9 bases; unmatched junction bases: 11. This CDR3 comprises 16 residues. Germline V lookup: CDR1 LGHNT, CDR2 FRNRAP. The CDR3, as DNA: TGTGCTAGTGGCCTTCTGGGACAGGGGTTTAGTTCACCCCTCCACTTT. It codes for CASGLLGQGFSSPLHF.

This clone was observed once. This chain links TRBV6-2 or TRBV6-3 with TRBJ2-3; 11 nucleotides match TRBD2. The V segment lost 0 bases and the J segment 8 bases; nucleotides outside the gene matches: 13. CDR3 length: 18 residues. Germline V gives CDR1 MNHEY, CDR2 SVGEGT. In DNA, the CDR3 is TGTGCCAGCAGTTACTCGAGGACTAGCGGGTACCCAGTAGTTACGCAGTATTTT. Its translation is CASSYSRTSGYPVVTQYF.

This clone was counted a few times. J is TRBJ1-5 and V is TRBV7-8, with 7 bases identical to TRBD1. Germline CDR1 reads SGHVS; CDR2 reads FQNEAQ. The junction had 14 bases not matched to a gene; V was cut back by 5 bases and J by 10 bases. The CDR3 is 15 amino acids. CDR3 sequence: CASSQSILGTEPQHF. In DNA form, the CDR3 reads TGTGCCAGCAGCCAATCAATCCTCGGGACAGAACCCCAGCATTTT.

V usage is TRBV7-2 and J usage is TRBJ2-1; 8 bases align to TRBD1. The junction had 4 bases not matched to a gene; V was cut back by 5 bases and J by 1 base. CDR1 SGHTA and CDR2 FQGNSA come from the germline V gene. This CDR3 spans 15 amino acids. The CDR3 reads CASSRDRRSYNEQFF. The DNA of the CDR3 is TGTGCCAGCAGCCGGGACAGGCGGTCCTACAATGAGCAGTTCTTC.

The CDR3 region is CASSETYFEATNEKLFF. The CDR3 nucleotides are TGTGCCAGCAGTGAAACATATTTCGAGGCAACTAATGAAAAACTGTTTTTT. The rearrangement joins TRBV2 to TRBJ1-4; D unclear. The CDR3 is 17 residues long. Germline V CDR1 and CDR2: SNHLY, FYNNEI. Trimming left V 2 bases short and J 0 bases short, with 13 bases between.

CDR3 residues: CAIASREGGNTIYF. The CDR3 DNA follows: TGTGCCATCGCGTCTCGGGAGGGTGGAAACACCATATATTTT. This chain links TRBV10-3 with TRBJ1-3; D is unresolved. Between the trimmed V and J ends, which lost 8 bases and 3 bases, there was a span of 14 bases. This CDR3 comprises 14 residues. Germline lookup yields CDR1 ENHRY and CDR2 SYGVKD.

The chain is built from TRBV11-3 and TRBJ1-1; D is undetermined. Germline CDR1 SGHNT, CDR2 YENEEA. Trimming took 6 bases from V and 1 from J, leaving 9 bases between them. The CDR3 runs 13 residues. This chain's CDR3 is CASSLGANTEAFF. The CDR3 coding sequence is TGTGCCAGCAGTTTGGGCGCGAACACTGAAGCTTTCTTT.

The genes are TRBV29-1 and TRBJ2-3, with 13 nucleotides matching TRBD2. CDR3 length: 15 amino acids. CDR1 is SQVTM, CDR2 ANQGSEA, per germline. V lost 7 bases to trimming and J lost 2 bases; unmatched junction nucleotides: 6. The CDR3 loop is CSAPTSGGITDTQYF. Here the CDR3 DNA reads TGCAGCGCCCCGACTAGCGGGGGGATCACAGATACGCAGTATTTT.

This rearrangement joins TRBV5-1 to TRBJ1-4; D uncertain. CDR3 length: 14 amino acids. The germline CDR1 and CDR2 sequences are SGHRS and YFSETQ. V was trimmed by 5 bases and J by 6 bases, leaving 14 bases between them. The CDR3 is CASSRYASDEKLFF. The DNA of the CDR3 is TGCGCCAGCAGTAGATATGCTTCCGATGAAAAACTGTTTTTT.

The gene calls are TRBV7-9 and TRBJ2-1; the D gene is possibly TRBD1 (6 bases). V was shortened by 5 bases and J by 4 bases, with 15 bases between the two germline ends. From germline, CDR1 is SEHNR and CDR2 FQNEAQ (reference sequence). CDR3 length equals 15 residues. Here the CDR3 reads CASSQGSGQYNEQFF. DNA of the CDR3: TGTGCCAGCAGCCAAGGCTCAGGACAGTACAATGAGCAGTTCTTC.

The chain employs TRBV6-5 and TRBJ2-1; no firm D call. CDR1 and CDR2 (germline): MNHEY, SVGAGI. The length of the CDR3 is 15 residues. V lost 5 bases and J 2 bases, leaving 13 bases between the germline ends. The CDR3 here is CASSTSALTYNEQFF. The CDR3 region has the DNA TGTGCCAGCAGTACGAGCGCCCTCACCTACAATGAGCAGTTCTTC.

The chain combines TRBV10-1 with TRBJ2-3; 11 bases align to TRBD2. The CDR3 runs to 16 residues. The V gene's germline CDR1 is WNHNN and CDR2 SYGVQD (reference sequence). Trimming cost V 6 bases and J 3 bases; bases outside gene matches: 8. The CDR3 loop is CASSPFSGGATDTQYF. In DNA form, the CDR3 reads TGCGCCAGCAGCCCATTTAGCGGGGGGGCGACAGATACGCAGTATTTT.

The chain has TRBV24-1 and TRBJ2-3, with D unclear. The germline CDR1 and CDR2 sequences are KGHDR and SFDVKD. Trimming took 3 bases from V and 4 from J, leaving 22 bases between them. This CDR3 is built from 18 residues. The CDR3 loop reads CATSDPAGTTEMPDTQYF. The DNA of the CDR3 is TGTGCCACCAGTGATCCAGCCGGCACCACGGAGATGCCAGATACGCAGTATTTT.

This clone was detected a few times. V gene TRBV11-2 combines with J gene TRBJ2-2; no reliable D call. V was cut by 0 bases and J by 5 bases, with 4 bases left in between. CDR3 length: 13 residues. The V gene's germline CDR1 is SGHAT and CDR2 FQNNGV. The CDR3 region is CASSLDRTGELFF. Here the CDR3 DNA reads TGTGCCAGCAGCTTAGACAGGACCGGGGAGCTGTTTTTT. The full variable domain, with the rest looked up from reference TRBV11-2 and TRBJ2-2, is EAGVAQSPRYKIIEKRQSVAFWCNPISGHATLYWYQQILGQGPKLLIQFQNNGVVDDSQLPKDRFSAERLKGVDSTLKIQPAKLEDSAVYLCASSLDRTGELFFGEGSRLTVL.

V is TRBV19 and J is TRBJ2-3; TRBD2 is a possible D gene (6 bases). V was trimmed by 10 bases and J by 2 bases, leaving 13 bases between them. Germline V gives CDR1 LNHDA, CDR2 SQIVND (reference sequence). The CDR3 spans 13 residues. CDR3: CATGGAHTDTQYF. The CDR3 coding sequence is TGTGCCACCGGCGGGGCACACACAGATACGCAGTATTTT.

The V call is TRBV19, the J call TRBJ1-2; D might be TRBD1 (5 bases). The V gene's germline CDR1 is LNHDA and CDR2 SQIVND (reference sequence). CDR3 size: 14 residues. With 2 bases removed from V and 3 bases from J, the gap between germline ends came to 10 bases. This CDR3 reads CASSIRGRDYGYTF. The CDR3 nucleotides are TGTGCCAGTAGTATAAGGGGCAGAGACTATGGCTACACCTTC.